What follows describes a single TCR beta chain. Its target is not known. The data were taken from a study of T-cell memory formation after mild COVID-19. Whole-study results and caveats: CD4/CD8 balance held among clones contracting day 15 to 85, and later expanders leaned CD4+. A second wave of clones peaked on day 37, and their SARS-CoV-2 specificity went unconfirmed. A subset of responding clones appeared in pre-infection memory, suggesting cross-reactive memory joined.

TCRdb re-called the 5' RACE reads through MiXCR, storing one row per CDR3 protein. Here the sample spans about 270,000 distinct CDR3 sequences, 15% to 20% being singletons. Trimming stripped 0 bases from V and 7 bases from J, with 6 bases between. The CDR3 length is 13 residues. Germline V gene lookup returns CDR1 MNHEY and CDR2 SVGAGI. Sequencing was carried out using PBMCs or a T cell subset sorted from them (not recorded which). The chain uses TRBV6-5 and TRBJ2-2; D is ambiguous. This TCR derives from a man younger than 35 who had mild COVID-19 (a few samples of this study predate the infection). Cell type and time point are not known. In DNA, the CDR3 is TGTGCCAGCAGTTACTCGTATAACGGGGAGCTGTTTTTT. It translates to CASSYSYNGELFF.